Given below is one T cell receptor (beta chain) in context. This record belongs to a study of control samples from healthy donors and cancer patients. Produced via immunoSEQ multiplex PCR; TCRdb's table is partial and in-frame only. In the table there are approximately 65,000 clones, around nine tenths of which are singletons. V was shortened by 2 bases and J by 4 bases, with 11 bases between the two germline ends. The CDR3 has 14 amino acids. CDR1 and CDR2 from the germline V gene are SGHVS and FQNEAQ. Source material: PBMCs. This chain uses TRBV7-8 with TRBJ1-2; D is possibly TRBD1 (5 bases). The sequence came from a man in his fifties or sixties with lung cancer. The CDR3 reads CASSLNSGAYGYTF. The CDR3 DNA reads as TGTGCCAGCAGCTTAAACTCTGGGGCCTATGGCTACACCTTC.